This TCR beta chain was recovered during a study of CD8 T cells in Susac syndrome. The germline V gene has CDR1 LGHDT and CDR2 YNNKEL (reference sequence). CDR3 length: 17 amino acids. Trimming cost V 3 bases and J 5 bases; bases outside gene matches: 13. RNA amounts of about 0.45 to 1 ug underwent reverse transcription with random hexamers. Multiplex immunoSEQ PCR targeted 54 Vbeta and 13 Jbeta TCR beta segments. From the immunoSEQ multiplex PCR reads, TCRdb called clonotypes with MiXCR, one entry per CDR3 protein. The sample has under 200,000 distinct CDR3 sequences; around 96% are singletons. The origin of this receptor is a human donor with multiple sclerosis. The sequencing input was CD8+ T cells from PBMCs. V and J are TRBV3-1 and TRBJ2-3; 8 nucleotides match TRBD2. The CDR3 loop is CASSHPFTRGGIDTQYF. The CDR3 DNA sequence: TGTGCCAGCAGCCACCCCTTCACACGGGGGGGCATAGATACGCAGTATTTT.